This T cell receptor (beta chain) was identified in a study of spatial heterogeneity in lung cancer. This clonotype was picked up many times. TCRdb independently ran MiXCR on the 5' RACE reads; one entry per CDR3 protein. The profile shows more than 15,000 distinct CDR3 sequences, 8% to 10% of them singletons. Trimming pared 1 base from V and 5 bases from J, leaving 14 bases between. This CDR3 spans 15 amino acids. Time point: blood at routine non-recurrence follow-up after resection. Whole RNA was taken from tumor, nontumor lung or frozen PBMC; it was then sequenced unsorted. The source material was PBMCs, sampled at follow-up. The rearrangement uses TRBV12-3 or TRBV12-4 and TRBJ2-5; D gene uncertain. The clonotype was recovered from a female donor with early-stage non-small cell lung cancer. CDR3 bases: TGTGCCAGCAGTTTAGTCGGCACAGCCCGGGAGACCCAGTACTTC. Its protein is CASSLVGTARETQYF.